Presented here are 10 T cell receptor beta chains from one specimen sequenced in a study of blood T cell repertoires in COVID-19. Sequencing used immunoSEQ multiplex PCR; TCRdb keeps in-frame clones, though not all of them. The table lists 300,000 to 350,000 clones, 90% of them singletons, with approximately 7.5% in the top ten. The sample comprised peripheral blood. These receptors came from a woman in her twenties or thirties with COVID-19, enrolled during active disease.

The chain is built from TRBV4-1 and TRBJ1-5, with 9 bases matching TRBD1. Germline lookup yields CDR1 MGHRA and CDR2 YSYEKL. The CDR3 is 17 amino acids. The V and J ends lost 1 base and 4 bases, in that order; junction bases with no gene match: 8. In DNA, the CDR3 is TGCGCCAGCAGCCAAGCCGGGACAGGGTCTTGGAATCAGCCCCAGCATTTT. Translated: CASSQAGTGSWNQPQHF.

This chain connects TRBV28 to TRBJ2-2; 9 bases fit TRBD2. From germline, CDR1 is MDHEN and CDR2 SYDVKM. V was pared by 8 bases and J by 6 bases, with 13 bases of the junction left unmatched. The length of the CDR3 is 16 residues. This CDR3 is CASFPGAGGLPGELFF. The CDR3 nucleotides read TGTGCCAGCTTCCCTGGGGCGGGAGGGTTGCCCGGGGAGCTGTTTTTT.

The genes are TRBV9 and TRBJ1-5, with D maybe TRBD1 (5 bases). CDR3 size: 17 residues. The V gene lost 0 bases and the J gene lost 0 bases, with 13 bases spanning the gap. CDR1 SGDLS and CDR2 YYNGEE come from the germline V gene. The CDR3 sequence is CASSVDWGRYSNQPQHF. CDR3 sequence (DNA): TGTGCCAGCAGCGTAGACTGGGGCAGGTATAGCAATCAGCCCCAGCATTTT.

This clone was detected a few times. The CDR3 DNA reads as TGTGCCTGGAGGCCTCTGGACAGGGGGATTACTGAAGCTTTCTTT. This gives the protein CAWRPLDRGITEAFF. This chain joins TRBV30 and TRBJ1-1, with 10 bases that match TRBD1. V lost 3 bases, J lost 5 bases, and 9 bases stayed unmatched. Germline V gives CDR1 GTSNPN, CDR2 SVGIG (reference sequence). The CDR3 has 15 amino acids.

The chain has TRBV11-1 and TRBJ2-3; 11 bases match TRBD2. V was pared by 6 bases and J by 11 bases, with 4 bases of the junction left unmatched. CDR3 length: 12 residues. CDR1 and CDR2 (germline): SGHAT, FQDESV (reference sequence). The CDR3: CASRLLAGVQYF. In DNA form, the CDR3 reads TGTGCCAGCAGGTTACTAGCGGGAGTGCAGTATTTT.

V gene TRBV6-1 combines with J gene TRBJ1-6; D is undetermined. V lost 5 bases and J 9 bases, leaving 5 bases between the germline ends. CDR3 length: 11 residues. Germline-derived CDR1 and CDR2 are MNHNS and SASEGT. Here the CDR3 DNA reads TGTGCCAGCAGTCGCGGTTCACCCCTCCACTTT. It yields the protein CASSRGSPLHF.

The chain carries TRBV28 and TRBJ2-5; D unresolved. V lost 5 bases and J 7 bases, leaving 11 bases between the germline ends. Per germline, CDR1 MDHEN and CDR2 SYDVKM. The CDR3 loop spans 12 amino acids. CDR3 coding DNA: TGTGCCAGCAGTCCCCGGAGTGGGACCCAGTACTTC. As protein: CASSPRSGTQYF.

This chain uses TRBV7-9 with TRBJ2-7, with 7 bases identical to TRBD1. This CDR3 contains 15 residues. CDR1 is SEHNR, CDR2 FQNEAQ, per germline (reference sequence). Trimming at V came to 5 bases and at J to 2 bases, leaving 9 bases not matched to a gene. The CDR3 sequence: CASSQGGGFAYEQYF. CDR3 DNA: TGTGCCAGCAGCCAAGGGGGCGGATTTGCCTACGAGCAGTACTTC.

This chain connects TRBV27 to TRBJ1-6; D unclear. Trimming took off 1 base at V and 10 bases at J, with 14 bases between the two ends. The CDR3 is 15 amino acids. Germline CDR1 MNHEY, CDR2 SMNVEV (reference sequence). For the CDR3, the DNA is TGTGCCAGCAGTTTATGGCGTCTTCCGGAGTCACCCCTCCACTTT. Protein product: CASSLWRLPESPLHF.

This clone occurred a few times. The chain couples TRBV18 to TRBJ2-2, with TRBD2 matching over 7 bases. The CDR3 runs 15 residues. Germline V gene lookup returns CDR1 KGHSH and CDR2 LQKENI. Trimming cost V 2 bases and J 7 bases; bases outside gene matches: 7. CDR3 in DNA: TGTGCCAGCTCACCAAAAGCGGGATCTGGCGGGGAGCTGTTTTTT. This translates into CASSPKAGSGGELFF.